The table lists the clone carrying this T cell receptor (beta chain) with many counts. Its antigen is unknown. This entry belongs to a study of T cells in Graves' hyperthyroidism and ophthalmopathy. Study-level information: At the time of initial diagnosis and before any treatment, peripheral blood was collected. The study's findings and limits: Most clonotypes expanded in the thyroid (above 0.001) were also present in blood.

RNA transcripts provided the source from which TCR beta CDR3 regions were amplified. Primed by the HTBI set, a first-round RT-PCR was run on the TCR CDR3. TCRdb re-derived calls from the multiplex PCR reads in MiXCR, one entry per CDR3 protein. The table shows a few hundred thousand distinct CDR3 sequences, with roughly 12% occurring only once. The CDR3 has 12 amino acids. CDR1 is MDHEN, CDR2 SYDVKM, per germline. The ends were cut back, 5 bases at V and 11 bases at J, with 15 bases in the middle. The rearrangement uses TRBV28 and TRBJ1-1, with D maybe TRBD1 (5 bases). Sequenced sample: blood. This clonotype was sampled from a man younger than 40 with Graves' hyperthyroidism that later progressed to Graves' ophthalmopathy. The chain's CDR3 is CASSGATREAFF. The CDR3 DNA reads as TGTGCCAGCAGTGGGGCCACCCGGGAGGCTTTCTTT.